This T cell receptor beta chain is from a study of T cell responses to AZD1222 COVID-19 vaccine. As for the study in general: Second-dose schedules of about 4 or about 12 weeks were combined. Overall study findings and caveats: When two AZD1222 doses had been given, Spike-specific TCR breadth and depth rose. Only after the peak T cell response were repertoires sampled.

On this clone itself: Antigen: not known.

Sequenced by immunoSEQ multiplex PCR; TCRdb stores in-frame clones only, minus some. Of fewer than 120,000 clones listed, roughly four fifths are singletons. Germline V gene sequence: CDR1 MNHEY, CDR2 SVGAGI. The CDR3 has 16 amino acids. V gave up 3 bases and J gave up 5 bases, with 17 bases separating them. V gene TRBV6-5 combines with J gene TRBJ2-1, with a weak D call TRBD2 (5 bases). The sample here was peripheral blood, taken on day 0 of AZD1222 vaccination. The source is an adult in good health. The CDR3 region is CASSYRGRAPDNEQFF. The DNA for the CDR3 is TGTGCCAGCAGTTATCGAGGGCGGGCGCCCGACAATGAGCAGTTCTTC.